Listed below are T cell receptor beta chains from one sample, sequenced in a study of blood T cells in healthy people across ages. TCRdb analysed the 5' RACE reads with MiXCR anew, one entry per CDR3 protein. There are about 930,000 distinct CDR3 sequences in the sample; almost 30% occur only once, and about 10% lies in the top ten. These same records also appear under a second study, on T cells of mothers and their children.

The sample taken for sequencing was blood. The source of these receptors is a woman in her thirties or forties in good health. The CDR3 runs from the conserved cysteine through the conserved F or W. The D gene is left open where the match is weak. Clone size is stated in some rows and not others, as once, few, many or a class when expanded.

d_call j_call clone_size v_call cdr3_nt cdr3_aa
. TRBJ1-2 few TRBV30 TGTGCCTGGAGTGACGGAATTAACTATGGCTACACCTTC CAWSDGINYGYTF
TRBD2 TRBJ2-1 few TRBV20-1 TGCAGTGCTAGAGATGCGGGGACTACCAACAATGAGCAGTTCTTC CSARDAGTTNNEQFF
. TRBJ2-3 few TRBV2 TGTGCCAGCAGTGAAGAGGTGGGGCAGGTGCAGTATTTT CASSEEVGQVQYF
TRBD1 TRBJ2-7 many TRBV12-3/TRBV12-4 TGTGCCAGCAGTTTAAGGGGACAGGGAACCTACGAGCAGTACTTC CASSLRGQGTYEQYF
. TRBJ1-4 . TRBV6-5 TGTACCAGCAGGAATGACAGGCGAGGAGAAAAACTGTTTTTT CTSRNDRRGEKLFF
TRBD2 TRBJ2-3 few TRBV9 TGTGCCAGCAGCGTAGTGGCGGGGGGGGGTGGACAGACAGATACGCAGTATTTT CASSVVAGGGGQTDTQYF
. TRBJ1-2 few TRBV27 TGTGCCAGCAGTTGGGGGCCGTACTATGGCTACACCTTC CASSWGPYYGYTF
. TRBJ2-7 few TRBV7-2 TGTGCCAGCAGCCCGACAGAGAGACCTTACGAGCAGTACTTC CASSPTERPYEQYF
TRBD1 TRBJ1-2 many TRBV5-6 TGTGCCAGCAGCGGCGGACAGGGCTGGAGTGGCTACACCTTC CASSGGQGWSGYTF
. TRBJ2-1 . TRBV12-3/TRBV12-4 TGTGCCAGCATCCATAGCCCTCCCCTATACAATGAGCAGTTCTTC CASIHSPPLYNEQFF
. TRBJ2-5 . TRBV30 TGTGCCGGTACAGGGAAGACCCAGTACTTC CAGTGKTQYF
. TRBJ2-4 . TRBV4-2 TGTGCCAGCAGCCGAGCGGGGGGACAGGGTGAAAACATTCCGTACTTC CASSRAGGQGENIPYF
. TRBJ1-5 few TRBV9 TGTGCCAGCAGCTACGATCAGGGGAGCAATCAGCCCCAGCATTTT CASSYDQGSNQPQHF
. TRBJ1-2 . TRBV27 TGTGCCAGCAGTTTATCGCCCGGGCACTATGGCTACACCTTC CASSLSPGHYGYTF
. TRBJ1-6 . TRBV10-3 TGTGCCATCAGTGAGCCGCCCGGGTTAGATTCACCCCTCCACTTT CAISEPPGLDSPLHF
TRBD2 TRBJ2-3 . TRBV3-1 TGTGCCAGCAGCAGTACTAGCGGGAGAGGAACGCAGTATTTT CASSSTSGRGTQYF
. TRBJ2-7 many TRBV20-1 TGCAGTGCTACTCAGTACGAGCAGTACTTC CSATQYEQYF
. TRBJ2-3 . TRBV6-1 TGTGCCAGCAGCCTGCAAAGCACAGATACGCAGTATTTT CASSLQSTDTQYF
. TRBJ2-7 . TRBV7-9 TGTGCCAGCAGCCCAGTGGGGACCGAGCAGTACTTC CASSPVGTEQYF
. TRBJ1-2 many TRBV20-1 TGCAGTGCTAGGGGTCGGGTAAACTATGGCTACACCTTC CSARGRVNYGYTF
TRBD2 TRBJ2-3 few TRBV11-3 TGTGCCAGCAGCGAACTAGCGGGGGCTACAGATACGCAGTATTTT CASSELAGATDTQYF
TRBD1 TRBJ2-1 . TRBV29-1 TGCAGCGCCTTGACAGGGAGCTCCTACAATGAGCGGTACTTC CSALTGSSYNERYF
TRBD1 TRBJ1-2 . TRBV2 TGTGCCAGCAGTGAGGGACAGGGGACACCTCCCTATGGCTACACCTTC CASSEGQGTPPYGYTF
TRBD2 TRBJ2-2 many TRBV7-2 TGTGCCAGCAGCGTTCTAGCGGGGGGGATCGGGGAGCTGTTTTTT CASSVLAGGIGELFF
TRBD1 TRBJ2-4 many TRBV28 TGTGCCAGCAGCGAAAGGACAGGGGCGGCCAAAAACATTCAGTACTTC CASSERTGAAKNIQYF
TRBD1 TRBJ1-5 . TRBV6-1 TGTGCCAGCAGCAAACTTCAGGGGGGCAGCAATCAGCCCCAGCATTTT CASSKLQGGSNQPQHF
TRBD2 TRBJ2-5 few TRBV7-2 TGTGCCAGCAGCACTAGCGGGGGGGCCATATGGGAGCAGTACTTC CASSTSGGAIWEQYF
TRBD1 TRBJ2-7 many TRBV27 TGTGCCAGCAGAACCGGGACAGGCTCCTACGAGCAGTACTTC CASRTGTGSYEQYF
. TRBJ2-7 . TRBV7-9 TGTGCCAGCACCCTAATGGAGGGCTACGAGCAGTACTTC CASTLMEGYEQYF
TRBD1 TRBJ1-1 . TRBV7-3 TGTGCCAGCAGCTCATCGGGGAGGGGGCAGACTGAAGCTTTCTTT CASSSSGRGQTEAFF
. TRBJ2-1 many TRBV30 TGTGCCGGGGTCGACAACAATGAGCAGTTCTTC CAGVDNNEQFF
TRBD1 TRBJ1-4 few TRBV12-3/TRBV12-4 TGTGCCAGCAGGAGACTACAGGGGGCTAATGAAAAACTGTTTTTT CASRRLQGANEKLFF
TRBD1 TRBJ1-2 . TRBV7-2 TGTGCCAGCAGCTTTGACAGGGGTCCCAACTATGGCTACACCTTC CASSFDRGPNYGYTF
TRBD1 TRBJ1-4 . TRBV2 TGTGCCAGCAGCCGACAGGGAGCAAAACTGTTTTTT CASSRQGAKLFF
. TRBJ2-7 . TRBV20-1 TGCAGTGCTAGATACGGTCGGGGCTACGAGCAGTACTTC CSARYGRGYEQYF
TRBD1 TRBJ1-1 . TRBV20-1 TGCAGTGCCGTAGCGAACCAGGGGGCAGCTTTCTTT CSAVANQGAAFF
TRBD1 TRBJ1-1 . TRBV7-2 TGTGCCAACAGCATCGGGACAGGGGGCGAGTGGACTGAAGCTTTCTTT CANSIGTGGEWTEAFF
TRBD1 TRBJ1-5 . TRBV5-1 TGCGCCAGCAGCTCCAATGGGACAGGGGGACAGCCCCAGCATTTT CASSSNGTGGQPQHF